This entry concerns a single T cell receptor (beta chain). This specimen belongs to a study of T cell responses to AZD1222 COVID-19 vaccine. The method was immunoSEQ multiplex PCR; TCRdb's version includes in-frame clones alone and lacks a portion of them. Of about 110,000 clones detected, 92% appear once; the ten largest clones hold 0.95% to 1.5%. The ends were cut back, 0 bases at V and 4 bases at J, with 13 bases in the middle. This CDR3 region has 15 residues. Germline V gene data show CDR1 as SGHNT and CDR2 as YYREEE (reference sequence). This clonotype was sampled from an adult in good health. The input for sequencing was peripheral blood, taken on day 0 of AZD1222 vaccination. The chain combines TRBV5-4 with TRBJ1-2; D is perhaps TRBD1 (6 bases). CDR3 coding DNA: TGTGCCAGCAGCTTGGCAGGGACACCTAGCTATGGCTACACCTTC. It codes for CASSLAGTPSYGYTF.